This is a list of T cell receptor beta chains from one sample in a study of T cells after yellow fever vaccination. TCRdb re-called the 5' RACE reads with MiXCR, one entry per CDR3 protein. Here the sample spans 350,000 to 450,000 distinct CDR3 sequences, over 15% being singletons. Sequencing was performed on PBMCs, taken before the yellow fever booster vaccination. These receptors originate from a man between 18 and 29 years old who received the YFV17D yellow fever vaccine. Both conserved end residues are part of each CDR3. Fields, in order: J gene, D gene, clone size, V gene, CDR3 protein, CDR3 DNA. A D gene is named only where the DNA matches it firmly. Not every row has a clone size; where given, it reads once, few, many or a size class.

>TRBJ1-2|NA|NA|TRBV9
CASSSGPDNYGYTF
TGTGCCAGCAGCTCCGGGCCGGATAACTATGGCTACACCTTC
>TRBJ1-2|NA|many|TRBV20-1
CSARDNVGNGYTF
TGCAGTGCTAGAGATAACGTGGGGAATGGCTACACCTTC
>TRBJ1-6|TRBD1|few|TRBV20-1
CSARDDRTGDYLHF
TGCAGTGCTAGAGATGATCGGACAGGGGATTACCTCCACTTT
>TRBJ1-5|NA|few|TRBV6-5
CASSPRSRGPYSNQPQHF
TGTGCCAGCAGTCCCCGGAGCAGGGGCCCGTATAGCAATCAGCCCCAGCATTTT
>TRBJ1-1|NA|NA|TRBV7-9
CASSSSSVWGVITFF
TGTGCCAGCAGCTCCTCGAGCGTTTGGGGAGTAATTACTTTCTTT
>TRBJ1-1|NA|NA|TRBV4-3
CASSQVTATEAFF
TGCGCCAGCAGCCAAGTTACGGCAACTGAAGCTTTCTTT
>TRBJ2-6|NA|NA|TRBV10-3
CAISGSGTFDSGANVLTF
TGTGCCATCAGTGGGTCCGGCACTTTTGACTCTGGGGCCAACGTCCTGACTTTC
>TRBJ1-5|NA|few|TRBV18
CASSPGGLSTRPQHF
TGTGCCAGCTCACCCGGAGGACTCTCGACGCGGCCCCAGCATTTT
>TRBJ1-5|NA|few|TRBV7-3
CASSLTGDGSQPQHF
TGTGCCAGCAGCTTAACAGGCGACGGAAGTCAGCCCCAGCATTTT
>TRBJ1-5|NA|many|TRBV11-2
CASSLVSGNQPQHF
TGTGCCAGCAGCTTAGTCTCTGGCAATCAGCCCCAGCATTTT
>TRBJ1-2|NA|many|TRBV20-1
CSATGSGGYTF
TGCAGTGCTACAGGGTCGGGTGGCTACACCTTC
>TRBJ2-1|TRBD2|NA|TRBV29-1
CSVVWASGGYNEQFF
TGCAGCGTTGTATGGGCTAGCGGGGGGTACAATGAGCAGTTCTTC
>TRBJ2-2|TRBD2|NA|TRBV6-5
CASSNLAGGAGELFF
TGTGCCAGCAGTAACCTAGCGGGGGGGGCCGGGGAGCTGTTTTTT
>TRBJ1-1|NA|NA|TRBV10-3
CAMGMGSEAFF
TGTGCCATGGGAATGGGCTCCGAAGCTTTCTTT
>TRBJ2-4|TRBD1|NA|TRBV7-9
CASSSTTGAAKNIQYF
TGTGCCAGCAGCTCGACTACAGGGGCGGCCAAAAACATTCAGTACTTC
>TRBJ2-4|NA|few|TRBV18
CASSPARGIGNIQYF
TGTGCCAGCTCACCGGCCAGGGGTATTGGGAACATTCAGTACTTC
>TRBJ2-2|NA|NA|TRBV3-1
CASSQVEPGELFF
TGTGCCAGCAGCCAGGTAGAACCCGGGGAGCTGTTTTTT
>TRBJ2-1|NA|few|TRBV7-6
CASSLGQNSYNEQFF
TGTGCCAGCAGCTTGGGGCAAAACTCCTACAATGAGCAGTTCTTC
>TRBJ1-1|NA|NA|TRBV13
CASSLDFNTEAFF
TGTGCCAGCAGCTTAGATTTTAACACTGAAGCTTTCTTT
>TRBJ2-3|TRBD1|NA|TRBV4-3
CASSGDSPTDTQYF
TGCGCCAGCAGTGGGGACAGCCCCACAGATACGCAGTATTTT
>TRBJ1-5|TRBD1|NA|TRBV24-1
CATSDFTGVENQPQHF
TGTGCCACCAGTGATTTTACAGGGGTTGAGAATCAGCCCCAGCATTTT
>TRBJ2-3|NA|few|TRBV5-1
CGSNRGPSTDTQYF
TGCGGTTCGAACAGAGGACCGAGCACAGATACGCAGTATTTT
>TRBJ2-2|NA|few|TRBV11-2
CASSPPGFTGELFF
TGTGCCAGCAGCCCCCCCGGCTTCACGGGGGAGCTGTTTTTT
>TRBJ1-1|NA|NA|TRBV19
CASSISNGTEAFF
TGTGCCAGTAGTATATCGAACGGCACTGAAGCTTTCTTT